One T cell receptor beta chain is described in this entry. Original processing notes: Quantification of nucleated cells was approximated via reference gene primer amplification. This table comes from immunoSEQ multiplex PCR, and its TCRdb copy is limited to in-frame clones, with some not included. The V and J calls and clone size come from that table; D and trimming were worked out from the DNA. This table holds approximately 56,000 clones, approximately 83% found once. The data derive from a study of blood T cell repertoires in COVID-19. Study as a whole: Some COVID-19 samples were acute and others convalescent; all came from the United States, Italy and Spain. Nucleic acid was either cDNA or gDNA, and it came from T cells, B-cell-depleted T cells, or PBMCs.

Trimming removed 1 base at V and 3 bases at J, with 6 bases between. Germline loops: CDR1 SGHVS, CDR2 FQNEAQ. The CDR3 length is 13 residues. The V and J genes are TRBV7-8 and TRBJ2-5; weak D call: TRBD1 (5 bases). The source of this sequence is a man in his 70s with active COVID-19. Sequencing input: peripheral blood. CDR3 protein: CASSLGQKETQYF. DNA for the CDR3: TGTGCCAGCAGCTTAGGACAGAAAGAGACCCAGTACTTC.